This T cell receptor (beta chain) was obtained from a study of T cell responses to AZD1222 COVID-19 vaccine. Looking at the study overall: Both about-4-week and about-12-week second-dose recipients were combined.

As for this clone: Its antigen is not known.

CDR1 is SNHLY and CDR2 is FYNNEI in the germline V gene. This CDR3 region has 12 residues. V was pared by 3 bases and J by 8 bases, with 8 bases between. The study, taken as a whole, reports: Mostly white British, mostly female donors; authors suggested clonal diversity may be underestimated. The study identified only five to seven AZD1222 recipients as seropositive at baseline.

TCRdb keeps only in-frame clones here, not all; method: immunoSEQ multiplex PCR. The table shows roughly 150,000 clones, with approximately 90% occurring only once. V usage is TRBV2 and J usage is TRBJ1-3; no clear D gene. This TCR came from an adult in good health. Sequenced material: peripheral blood, taken on day 0 of AZD1222 vaccination. The CDR3 reads CASSESGDTIYF. The CDR3 DNA follows: TGTGCCAGCAGTGAGTCCGGGGACACCATATATTTT.